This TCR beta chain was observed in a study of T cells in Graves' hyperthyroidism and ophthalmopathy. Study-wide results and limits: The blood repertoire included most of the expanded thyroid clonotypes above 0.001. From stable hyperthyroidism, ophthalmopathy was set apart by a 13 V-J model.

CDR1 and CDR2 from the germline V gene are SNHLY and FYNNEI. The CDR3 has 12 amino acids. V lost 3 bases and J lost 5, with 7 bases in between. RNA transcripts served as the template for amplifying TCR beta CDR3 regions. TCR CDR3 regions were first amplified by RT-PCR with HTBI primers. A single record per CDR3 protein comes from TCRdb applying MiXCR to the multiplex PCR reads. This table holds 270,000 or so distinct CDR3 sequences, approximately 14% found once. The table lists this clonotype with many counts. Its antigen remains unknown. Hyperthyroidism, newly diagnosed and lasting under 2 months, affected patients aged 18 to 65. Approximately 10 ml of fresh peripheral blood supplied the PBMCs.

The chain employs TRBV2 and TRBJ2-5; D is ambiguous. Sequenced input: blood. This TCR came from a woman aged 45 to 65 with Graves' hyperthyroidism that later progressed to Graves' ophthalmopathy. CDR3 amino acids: CASSDRLETQYF. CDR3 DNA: TGTGCCAGCAGTGACAGGTTGGAGACCCAGTACTTC.